This TCR beta chain was recovered during a study of T cell responses to AZD1222 COVID-19 vaccine. Generated by immunoSEQ multiplex PCR, the TCRdb table keeps only in-frame clones and is missing some. The sample lists 100,000 to 140,000 clones, around 93% occurring once. Trimming took 4 bases from V and 8 from J, leaving 11 bases between them. The germline V gene has CDR1 MNHNS and CDR2 SASEGT. The CDR3 loop spans 12 amino acids. This receptor was identified in an adult who received the AZD1222 COVID-19 vaccine. The sequencing used peripheral blood, collected 28 days after the second AZD1222 dose. The rearrangement joins TRBV6-1 to TRBJ1-2; D remains ambiguous. The CDR3 protein is CASSGAQVGYTF. The CDR3 region has the DNA TGTGCCAGCAGTGGAGCTCAGGTGGGCTACACCTTC.